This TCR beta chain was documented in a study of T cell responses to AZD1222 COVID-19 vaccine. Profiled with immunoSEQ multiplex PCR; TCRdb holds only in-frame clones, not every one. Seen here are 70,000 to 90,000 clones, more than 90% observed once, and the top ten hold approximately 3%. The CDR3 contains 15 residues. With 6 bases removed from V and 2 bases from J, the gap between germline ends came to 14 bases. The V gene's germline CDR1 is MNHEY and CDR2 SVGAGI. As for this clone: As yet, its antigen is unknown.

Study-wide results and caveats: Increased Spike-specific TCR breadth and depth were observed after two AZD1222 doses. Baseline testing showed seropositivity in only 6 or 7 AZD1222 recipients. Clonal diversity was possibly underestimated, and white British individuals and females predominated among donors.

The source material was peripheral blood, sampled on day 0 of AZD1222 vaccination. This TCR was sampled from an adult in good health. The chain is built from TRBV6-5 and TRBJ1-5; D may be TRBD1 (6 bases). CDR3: CASRGDRRGNQPQHF. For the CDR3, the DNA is TGTGCCAGCAGAGGCGACAGGCGGGGCAATCAGCCCCAGCATTTT.